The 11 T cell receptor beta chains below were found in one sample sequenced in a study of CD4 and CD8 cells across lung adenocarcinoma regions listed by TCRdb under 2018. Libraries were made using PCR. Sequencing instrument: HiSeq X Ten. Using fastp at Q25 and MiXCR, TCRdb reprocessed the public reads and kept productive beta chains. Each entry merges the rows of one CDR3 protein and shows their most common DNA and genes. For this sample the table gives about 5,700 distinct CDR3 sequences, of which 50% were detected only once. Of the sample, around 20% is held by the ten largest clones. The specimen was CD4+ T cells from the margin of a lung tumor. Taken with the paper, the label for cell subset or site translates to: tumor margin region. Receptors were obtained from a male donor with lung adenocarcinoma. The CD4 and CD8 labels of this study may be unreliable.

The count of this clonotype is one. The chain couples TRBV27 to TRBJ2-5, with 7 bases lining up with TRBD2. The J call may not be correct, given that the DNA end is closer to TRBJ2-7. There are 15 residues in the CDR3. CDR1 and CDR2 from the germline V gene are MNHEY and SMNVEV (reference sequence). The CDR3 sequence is CASTLRPGGDNEQYF. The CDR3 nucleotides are TGTGCCAGCACCCTTAGGCCGGGGGGAGATAACGAGCAGTACTTC.

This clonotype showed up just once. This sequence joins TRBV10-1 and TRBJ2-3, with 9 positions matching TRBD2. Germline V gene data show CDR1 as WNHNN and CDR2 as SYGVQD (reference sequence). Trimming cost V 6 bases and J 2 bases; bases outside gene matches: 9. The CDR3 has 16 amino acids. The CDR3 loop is CASRGGWTSDTDTQYF. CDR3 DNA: TGCGCCAGCAGGGGAGGGTGGACTAGCGACACAGATACGCAGTATTTT.

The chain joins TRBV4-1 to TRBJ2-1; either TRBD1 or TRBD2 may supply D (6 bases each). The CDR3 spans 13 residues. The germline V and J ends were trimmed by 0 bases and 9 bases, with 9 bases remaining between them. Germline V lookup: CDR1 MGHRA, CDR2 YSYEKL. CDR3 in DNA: TGCGCCAGCAGCCAAGATGGAGGGGGTGAGCAGTTCTTC. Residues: CASSQDGGGEQFF.

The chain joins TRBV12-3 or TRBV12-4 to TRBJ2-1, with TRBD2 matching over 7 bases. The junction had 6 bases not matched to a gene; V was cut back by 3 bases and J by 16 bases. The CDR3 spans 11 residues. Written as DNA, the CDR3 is TGTGCCAGCAGTTTCGGGACTACCCCCTTCTTC. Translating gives CASSFGTTPFF.

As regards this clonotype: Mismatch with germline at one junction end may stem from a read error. The CDR3 loop is CAKAVGYNTQYF. CDR3 nucleotide sequence: TGCGCCAAGGCTGTGGGGTACAATACGCAGTATTTT. This chain connects TRBV6-1 to TRBJ2-3, with unresolved D. The CDR3 is 12 residues long. From germline, CDR1 is MNHNS and CDR2 SASEGT.

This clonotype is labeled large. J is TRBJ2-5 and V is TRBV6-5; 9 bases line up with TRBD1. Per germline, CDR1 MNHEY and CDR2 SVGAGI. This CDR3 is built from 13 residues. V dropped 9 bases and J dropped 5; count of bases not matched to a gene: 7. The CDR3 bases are TGTGCCAGGAGTCCGGGACAGGGCGAGACCCAGTACTTC. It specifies CARSPGQGETQYF.

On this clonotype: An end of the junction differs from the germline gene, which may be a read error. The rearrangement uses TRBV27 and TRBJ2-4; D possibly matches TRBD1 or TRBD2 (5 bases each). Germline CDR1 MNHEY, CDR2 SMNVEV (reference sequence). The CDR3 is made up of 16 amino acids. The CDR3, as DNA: TGTGCCAGCAGTTTATCGGGGCTGGGAGCCAAAGACATTCAGTACTTC. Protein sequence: CASSLSGLGAKDIQYF.

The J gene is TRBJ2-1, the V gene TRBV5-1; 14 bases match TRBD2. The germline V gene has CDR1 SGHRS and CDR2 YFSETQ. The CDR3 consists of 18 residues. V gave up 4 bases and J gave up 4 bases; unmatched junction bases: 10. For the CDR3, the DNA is TGCGCCAGCAGCGGAGGACTAGCGGGAGGCCTACTTTACAATGAGCAGTTCTTC. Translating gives CASSGGLAGGLLYNEQFF.

DNA for the CDR3: TGTGCCAGCAGTTACGGAAGCGGGACAGGGGCAAAATACGAGCAGTACTTC. Its translation: CASSYGSGTGAKYEQYF. V gene TRBV6-5 combines with J gene TRBJ2-1, with 10 positions matching TRBD1. The tail of the sequence fits TRBJ2-7 better, so the J call may be wrong. The length of the CDR3 is 17 residues. Germline loops: CDR1 MNHEY, CDR2 SVGAGI.

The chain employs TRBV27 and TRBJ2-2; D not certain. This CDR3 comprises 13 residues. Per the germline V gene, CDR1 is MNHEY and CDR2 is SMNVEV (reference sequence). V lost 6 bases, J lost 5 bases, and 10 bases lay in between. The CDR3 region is CASSSLRTGELFF. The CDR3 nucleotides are TGTGCCAGCAGCTCCTTGCGGACCGGGGAGCTGTTTTTT.

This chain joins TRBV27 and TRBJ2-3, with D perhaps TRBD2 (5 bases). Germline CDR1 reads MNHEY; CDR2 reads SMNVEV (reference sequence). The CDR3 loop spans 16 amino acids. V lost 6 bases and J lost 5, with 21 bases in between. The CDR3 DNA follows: TGTGCCAGCAGGGGATCCGGGGTGGGCCGCAAAGATACGCAGTATTTT. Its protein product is CASRGSGVGRKDTQYF.